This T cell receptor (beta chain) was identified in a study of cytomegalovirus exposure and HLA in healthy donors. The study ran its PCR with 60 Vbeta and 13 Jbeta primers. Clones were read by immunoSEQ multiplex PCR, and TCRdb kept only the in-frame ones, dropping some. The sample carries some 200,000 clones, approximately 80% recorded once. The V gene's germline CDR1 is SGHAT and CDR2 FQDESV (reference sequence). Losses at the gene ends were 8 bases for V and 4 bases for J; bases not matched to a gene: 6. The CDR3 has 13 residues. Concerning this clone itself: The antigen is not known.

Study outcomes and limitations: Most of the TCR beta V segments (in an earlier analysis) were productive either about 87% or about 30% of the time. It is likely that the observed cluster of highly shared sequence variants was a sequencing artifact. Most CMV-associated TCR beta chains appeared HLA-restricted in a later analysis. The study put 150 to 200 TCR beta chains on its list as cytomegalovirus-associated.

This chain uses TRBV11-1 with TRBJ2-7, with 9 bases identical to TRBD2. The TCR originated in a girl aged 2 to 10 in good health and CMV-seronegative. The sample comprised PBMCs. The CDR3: CASDAGGPYEQYF. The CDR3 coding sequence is TGTGCCAGCGATGCGGGAGGGCCTTACGAGCAGTACTTC.